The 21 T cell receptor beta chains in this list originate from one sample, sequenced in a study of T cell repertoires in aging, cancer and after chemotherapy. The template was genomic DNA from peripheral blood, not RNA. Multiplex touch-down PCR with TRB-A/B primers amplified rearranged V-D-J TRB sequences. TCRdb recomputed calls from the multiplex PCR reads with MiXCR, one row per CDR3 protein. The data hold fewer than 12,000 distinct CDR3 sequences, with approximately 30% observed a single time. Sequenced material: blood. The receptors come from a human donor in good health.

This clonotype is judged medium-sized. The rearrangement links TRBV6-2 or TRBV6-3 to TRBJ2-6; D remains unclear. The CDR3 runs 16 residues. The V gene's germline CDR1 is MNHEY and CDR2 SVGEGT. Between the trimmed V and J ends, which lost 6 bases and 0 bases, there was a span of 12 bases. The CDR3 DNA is TGTGCCAGCAGCATAGCCCTCCTCTCTGGGGCCAACGTCCTGACTTTC. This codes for CASSIALLSGANVLTF.

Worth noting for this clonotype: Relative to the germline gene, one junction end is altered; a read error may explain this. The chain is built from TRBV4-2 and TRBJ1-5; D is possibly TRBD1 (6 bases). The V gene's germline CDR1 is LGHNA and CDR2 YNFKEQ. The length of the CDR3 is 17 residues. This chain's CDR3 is CASSQDWGGQSNQPQHF. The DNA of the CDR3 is TGCGCCAGCAGCCAAGATTGGGGGGGACAAAGCAATCAGCCCCAGCATTTT.

The CDR3 DNA reads TGTGCCAGCAGTTTAATCTTAAATAACTATGGCTACACCTTC. Protein: CASSLILNNYGYTF. The V call is TRBV28, the J call TRBJ1-2, with D hard to call. This CDR3 spans 14 amino acids. Trimming took 2 bases from V and 1 from J, leaving 8 bases between them. In germline, CDR1 is MDHEN, CDR2 SYDVKM.

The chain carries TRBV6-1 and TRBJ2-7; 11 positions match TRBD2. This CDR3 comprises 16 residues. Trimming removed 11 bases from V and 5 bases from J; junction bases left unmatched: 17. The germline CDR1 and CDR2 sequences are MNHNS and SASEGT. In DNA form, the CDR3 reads TGTGCCTCCCAGCGACGACTAGCGGGGCGCCTAGACGAGCAGTACTTC. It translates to CASQRRLAGRLDEQYF.

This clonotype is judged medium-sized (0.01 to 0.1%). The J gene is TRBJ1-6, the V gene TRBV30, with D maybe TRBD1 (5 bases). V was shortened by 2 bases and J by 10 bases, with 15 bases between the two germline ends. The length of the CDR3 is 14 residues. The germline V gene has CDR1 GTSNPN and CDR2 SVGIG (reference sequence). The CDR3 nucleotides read TGTGCCTGGAGTCGTTGGGAGGGGAGGTCACCCCTCCACTTT. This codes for CAWSRWEGRSPLHF.

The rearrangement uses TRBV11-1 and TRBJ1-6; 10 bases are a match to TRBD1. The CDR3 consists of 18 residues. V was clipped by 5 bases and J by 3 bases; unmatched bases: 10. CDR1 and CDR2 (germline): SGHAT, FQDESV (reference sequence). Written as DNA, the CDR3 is TGTGCCAGCAGCCCCCCGCGACAGGGGGCAGGCTATAATTCACCCCTCCACTTT. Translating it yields CASSPPRQGAGYNSPLHF.

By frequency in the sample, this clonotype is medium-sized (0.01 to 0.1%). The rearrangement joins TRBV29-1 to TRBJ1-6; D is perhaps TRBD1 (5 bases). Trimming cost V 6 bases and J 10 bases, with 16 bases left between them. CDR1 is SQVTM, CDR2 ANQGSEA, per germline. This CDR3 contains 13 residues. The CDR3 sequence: CSVSVGEGSPLHF. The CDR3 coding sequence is TGCAGCGTCTCTGTGGGGGAAGGATCACCCCTCCACTTT.

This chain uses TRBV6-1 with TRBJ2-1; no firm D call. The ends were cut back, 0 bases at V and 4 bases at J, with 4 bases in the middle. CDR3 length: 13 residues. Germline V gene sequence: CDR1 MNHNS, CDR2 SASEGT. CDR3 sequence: CASSEAEYNEQFF. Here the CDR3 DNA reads TGTGCCAGCAGTGAAGCGGAATACAATGAGCAGTTCTTC.

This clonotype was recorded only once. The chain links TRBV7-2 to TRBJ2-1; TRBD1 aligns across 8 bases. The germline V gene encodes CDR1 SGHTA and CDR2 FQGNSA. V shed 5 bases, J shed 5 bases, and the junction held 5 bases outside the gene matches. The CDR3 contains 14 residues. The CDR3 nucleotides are TGTGCCAGCAGCGCGGACAGGGCGAACAATGAGCAGTTCTTC. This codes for CASSADRANNEQFF.

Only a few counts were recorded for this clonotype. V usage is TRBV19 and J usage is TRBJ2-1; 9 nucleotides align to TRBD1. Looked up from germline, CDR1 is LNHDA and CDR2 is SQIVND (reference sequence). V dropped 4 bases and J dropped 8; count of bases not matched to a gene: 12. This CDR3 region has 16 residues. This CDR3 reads CASSTLKGTGTYEQFF. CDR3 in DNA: TGTGCCAGTAGTACCCTCAAGGGGACAGGGACCTATGAGCAGTTCTTC. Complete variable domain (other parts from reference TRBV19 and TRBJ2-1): DGGITQSPKYLFRKEGQNVTLSCEQNLNHDAMYWYRQDPGQGLRLIYYSQIVNDFQKGDIAEGYSVSREKKESFPLTVTSAQKNPTAFYLCASSTLKGTGTYEQFFGPGTRLTVL.

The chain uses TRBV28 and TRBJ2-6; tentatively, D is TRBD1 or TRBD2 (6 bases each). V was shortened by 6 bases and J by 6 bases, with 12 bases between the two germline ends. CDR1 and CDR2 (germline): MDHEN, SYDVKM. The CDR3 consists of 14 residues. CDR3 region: CASRLGGAANVLTF. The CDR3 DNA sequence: TGTGCCAGCAGGTTGGGGGGCGCGGCCAACGTCCTGACTTTC.

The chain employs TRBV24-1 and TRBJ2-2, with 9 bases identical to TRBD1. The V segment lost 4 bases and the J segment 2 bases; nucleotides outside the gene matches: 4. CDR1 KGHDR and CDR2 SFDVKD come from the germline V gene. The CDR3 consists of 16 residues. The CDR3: CATSDPGQGNTGELFF. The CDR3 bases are TGTGCCACCAGTGACCCGGGACAGGGAAACACCGGGGAGCTGTTTTTT.

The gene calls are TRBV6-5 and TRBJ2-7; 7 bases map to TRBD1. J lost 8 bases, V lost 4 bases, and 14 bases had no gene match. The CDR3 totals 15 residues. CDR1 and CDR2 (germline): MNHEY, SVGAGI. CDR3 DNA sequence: TGTGCCAGCAGTTTATCGTGGACAGGCACTAGTAAGCAGTACTTC. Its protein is CASSLSWTGTSKQYF.

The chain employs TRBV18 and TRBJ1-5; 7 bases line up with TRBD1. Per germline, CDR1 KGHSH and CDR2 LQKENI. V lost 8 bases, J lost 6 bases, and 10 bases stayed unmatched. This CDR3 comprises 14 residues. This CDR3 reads CASTRTGLGQPQHF. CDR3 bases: TGTGCCAGCACCCGGACAGGCCTTGGTCAGCCCCAGCATTTT.

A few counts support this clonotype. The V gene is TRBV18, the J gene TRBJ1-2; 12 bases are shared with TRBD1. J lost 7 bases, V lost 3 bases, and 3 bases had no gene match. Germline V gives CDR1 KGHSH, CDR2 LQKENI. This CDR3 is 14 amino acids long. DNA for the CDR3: TGTGCCAGCTCACCCGGGACAGGGGGCGGTGGCTACACCTTC. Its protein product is CASSPGTGGGGYTF.

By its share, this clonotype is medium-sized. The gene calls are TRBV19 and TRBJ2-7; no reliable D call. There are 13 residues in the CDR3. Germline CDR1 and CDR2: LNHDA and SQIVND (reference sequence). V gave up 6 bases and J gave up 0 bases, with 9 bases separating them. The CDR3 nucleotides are TGTGCCAGTAGGCGACCGTCCTCCTACGAGCAGTACTTC. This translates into CASRRPSSYEQYF.

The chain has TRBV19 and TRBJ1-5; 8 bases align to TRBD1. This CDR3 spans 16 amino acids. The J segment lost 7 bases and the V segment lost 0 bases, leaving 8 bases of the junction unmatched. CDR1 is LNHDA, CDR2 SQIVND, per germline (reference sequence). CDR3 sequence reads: CASSIESRGPWQPQHF. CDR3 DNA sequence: TGTGCCAGTAGTATAGAGTCCAGGGGGCCTTGGCAGCCCCAGCATTTT.

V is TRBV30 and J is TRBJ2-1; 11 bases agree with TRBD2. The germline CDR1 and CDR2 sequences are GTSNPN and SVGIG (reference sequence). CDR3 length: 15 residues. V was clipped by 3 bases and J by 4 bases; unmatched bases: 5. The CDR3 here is CAWRGLAVDYNEQFF. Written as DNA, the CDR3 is TGTGCCTGGAGGGGACTAGCGGTGGATTACAATGAGCAGTTCTTC.

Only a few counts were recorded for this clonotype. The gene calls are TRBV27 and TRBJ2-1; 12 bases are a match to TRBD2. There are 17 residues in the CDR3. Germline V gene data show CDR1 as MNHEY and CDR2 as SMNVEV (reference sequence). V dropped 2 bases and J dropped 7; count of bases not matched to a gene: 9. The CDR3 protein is CASSLGLAGGPGNEQFF. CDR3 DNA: TGTGCCAGCAGTTTAGGTCTAGCGGGGGGGCCAGGGAATGAGCAGTTCTTC.

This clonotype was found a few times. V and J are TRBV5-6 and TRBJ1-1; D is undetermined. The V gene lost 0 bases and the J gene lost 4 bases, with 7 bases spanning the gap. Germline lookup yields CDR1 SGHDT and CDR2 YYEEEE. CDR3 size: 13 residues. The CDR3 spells CASSLEQLTEAFF. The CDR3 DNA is TGTGCCAGCAGCTTGGAACAGCTCACTGAAGCTTTCTTT.

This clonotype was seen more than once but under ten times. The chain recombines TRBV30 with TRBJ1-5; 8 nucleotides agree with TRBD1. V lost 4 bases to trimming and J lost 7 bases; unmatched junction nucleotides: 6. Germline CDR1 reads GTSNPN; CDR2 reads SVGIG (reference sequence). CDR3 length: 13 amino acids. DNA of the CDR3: TGTGCCTGGACAGGGGGCGGAGGACAGCCCCAGCATTTT. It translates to CAWTGGGGQPQHF.